The TCR beta chain described here comes from a study of blood T cell repertoires in COVID-19 (dated by TCRdb to about 2020). Study-level background: Collaborator samples came from the United States, Italy and Spain and covered acute and convalescent phases of COVID-19. The material from the prospective study consisted of cDNA or gDNA derived from T cells, B-cell-depleted T cells, or PBMCs. The dataset comprised deeply sampled blood TCRbeta repertoires from subjects exposed to, actively infected with, or recovered from COVID-19. The repertoires were made available in a free public database intended to serve as a resource for research on the immune response to SARS-CoV-2. The samples were drawn from the first 160 participants of the ongoing ImmuneRACE study and from 1,254 subjects provided by 6 global collaborators. A de-identified subject ID, COVID-19 status, age in years and sex were almost always included in the sample metadata. Where available, HLA class I and class II types were taken from metadata supplied by the sample provider and were not determined by assay-based typing.

According to the germline V gene (reference sequence), CDR1 reads SGHNT and CDR2 reads YYREEE. The CDR3 sequence holds 13 residues, the cysteine and phenylalanine included. Solely the CDR3 DNA is kept, with 39 bases framed from the first base. V trim: 3 bases; J trim: 2 bases; unmatched bases: 1. Overall study results and their limits: The quantity of clinical and demographic metadata differed by source and by participant and was supplied without curation.

Concerning this clone itself: The antigen this receptor binds is unknown. No base qualities exist here, and no much larger clone lies one base off it.

The immunoSEQ Assay, a bias-controlled multiplex PCR, was used to amplify TCRbeta CDR3 regions from genomic DNA. The study's processing was this. The number of nucleated cells in each sample was estimated from the amplification of reference gene primers within the assay. To quantify the absolute abundance of each unique TCRbeta CDR3 rearrangement, sequence reads were collapsed and filtered. For each sample, productive Simpson clonality was calculated as the square root of Simpson's diversity index across productive rearrangements. This immuneACCESS table, as held by TCRdb, lists in-frame sequences with V and J called but not all clones. Of the missing ones, under half trace to an unresolved V gene in checked studies; the others have no known cause. For V, J and clone size, that table is used; D and trimming come from the DNA. For this sample there are 200,000 to 250,000 clones; about 91% appear just once. The top ten constitute around 1.2% of the sample.

Collaborating institutions collected whole blood in K2EDTA tubes following their own protocols. For TCRbeta analysis, collaborators shipped samples in one of three forms: frozen whole blood, isolated PBMCs, or DNA extracted from either of those sample types. Material for sequencing was peripheral blood. The rearranged segments are TRBV5-4 and TRBJ1-2; 7 central nucleotides agree with TRBD1. This clonotype originated in a young man with acute or convalescent COVID-19. The nucleotide sequence reads TGTGCCAGCAGCTCGACAGGGAACTATGGCTACACCTTC. Its amino acids are CASSSTGNYGYTF.